This T cell receptor (beta chain) was found in a study of identical twins. As to this clonotype: Its antigen is still unknown.

TCRdb processed the 5' RACE reads anew with MiXCR; each CDR3 protein has one entry. Altogether approximately 500,000 distinct CDR3 sequences are present, roughly 15% being singletons, with the ten largest covering 0.35% to 0.45%. The CDR3 consists of 15 residues. With V trimmed by 2 bases and J by 5 bases, 4 bases remained unmatched. CDR1 and CDR2 from the germline V gene are SGHTA and FQGNSA. Everyone who gave samples was a healthy Caucasian. Whole-study results and caveats: The degree of excess twin sharing was weaker in beta out-of-frame sequences. Out-of-frame alpha sequences shared between twins exhibited an excess of low generation probability.

Another study also made use of these data, one on yellow fever vaccine responses in identical twins. That source adds: Twins reportedly had a vaccine T cell response that seemed partly convergent, partly personalized.

Sequencing input: CD4+ T cells sorted from blood. The J gene is TRBJ2-2, the V gene TRBV7-2; 8 nucleotides match TRBD2. The clonotype originates from a woman younger than 30 in good health. CDR3 nucleotides: TGTGCCAGCAGCTTACTTAGCGGGGTAACCGGGGAGCTGTTTTTT. Protein product: CASSLLSGVTGELFF. The complete variable domain, with remaining parts taken from reference TRBV7-2 and TRBJ2-2, reads GAGVSQSPSNKVTEKGKDVELRCDPISGHTALYWYRQSLGQGLEFLIYFQGNSAPDKSGLPSDRFSAERTGGSVSTLTIQRTQQEDSAVYLCASSLLSGVTGELFFGEGSRLTVL.